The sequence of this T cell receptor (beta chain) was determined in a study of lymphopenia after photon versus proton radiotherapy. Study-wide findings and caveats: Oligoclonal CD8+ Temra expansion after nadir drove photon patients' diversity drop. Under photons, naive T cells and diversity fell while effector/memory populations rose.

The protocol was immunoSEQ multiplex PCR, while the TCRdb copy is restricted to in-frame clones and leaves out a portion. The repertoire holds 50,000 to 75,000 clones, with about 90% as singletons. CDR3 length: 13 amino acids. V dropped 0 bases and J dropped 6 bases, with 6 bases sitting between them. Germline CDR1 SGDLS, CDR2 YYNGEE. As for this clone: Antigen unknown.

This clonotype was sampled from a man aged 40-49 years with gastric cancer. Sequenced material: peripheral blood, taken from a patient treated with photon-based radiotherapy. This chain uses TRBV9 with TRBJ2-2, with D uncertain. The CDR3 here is CASSVGRPGELFF. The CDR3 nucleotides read TGTGCCAGCAGCGTAGGCAGGCCCGGGGAGCTGTTTTTT.